The 24 T cell receptor beta chains in this list originate from one sample, sequenced in a study of cytomegalovirus exposure and HLA in healthy donors. Primers: 60 Vbeta forward and 13 Jbeta reverse. Profiled with immunoSEQ multiplex PCR; TCRdb holds only in-frame clones, not every one. The table lists some 130,000 clones, about 74% of them singletons, with approximately 2% in the top ten. What was sequenced was PBMCs. Source of these receptors: a man aged 25 to 40 in good health and CMV-seronegative.

V usage is TRBV7-6 and J usage is TRBJ2-2; 9 bases agree with TRBD2. CDR1 SGHVS and CDR2 FNYEAQ come from the germline V gene. The CDR3 covers 15 residues. The J segment lost 3 bases and the V segment lost 6 bases, leaving 5 bases of the junction unmatched. The CDR3: CASRLTSGYTGELFF. DNA of the CDR3: TGTGCCAGCAGGTTGACTAGCGGTTACACCGGGGAGCTGTTTTTT.

This chain connects TRBV7-6 to TRBJ2-3; 10 nucleotides line up with TRBD2. Trimming took 3 bases from V and 1 from J; bases not matched to a gene: 4. The CDR3 runs to 16 residues. Germline V gives CDR1 SGHVS, CDR2 FNYEAQ. CDR3 DNA: TGTGCCAGCAGCTTCATAGCGGGAGGTCGCACAGATACGCAGTATTTT. It translates to CASSFIAGGRTDTQYF. Looking up the rest from reference TRBV7-6 and TRBJ2-3 gives the full variable domain: GAGVSQSPRYKVTKRGQDVALRCDPISGHVSLYWYRQALGQGPEFLTYFNYEAQQDKSGLPNDRFSAERPEGSISTLTIQRTEQRDSAMYRCASSFIAGGRTDTQYFGPGTRLTVL.

In this sample, this clone turned up a few times. The chain combines TRBV5-1 with TRBJ2-6; D not resolved. The V end was cut by 4 bases, the J end by 0 bases, with 14 bases between. The CDR3 sequence is 17 residues long. Per germline, CDR1 SGHRS and CDR2 YFSETQ. The CDR3 DNA reads TGCGCCAGCAGCCTCCTGACGGGTTACTCTGGGGCCAACGTCCTGACTTTC. Encoded protein: CASSLLTGYSGANVLTF.

The rearrangement links TRBV5-1 to TRBJ2-5, with no clear D. The CDR3 is 12 amino acids. Germline loops: CDR1 SGHRS, CDR2 YFSETQ. With 4 bases removed from V and 5 bases from J, the gap between germline ends came to 9 bases. In DNA form, the CDR3 reads TGCGCCAGCAGCCGAGATCTCGAGACCCAGTACTTC. Protein: CASSRDLETQYF. Full variable domain (missing parts from reference TRBV5-1 and TRBJ2-5): KAGVTQTPRYLIKTRGQQVTLSCSPISGHRSVSWYQQTPGQGLQFLFEYFSETQRNKGNFPGRFSGRQFSNSRSEMNVSTLELGDSALYLCASSRDLETQYFGPGTRLLVL.

V usage is TRBV5-4 and J usage is TRBJ2-1, with 10 bases matching TRBD1. The germline V gene has CDR1 SGHNT and CDR2 YYREEE (reference sequence). CDR3 length: 13 amino acids. J gave up 8 bases and V 4 bases, and 3 bases lay outside the gene matches. CDR3 in amino acids: CASSQTGGDEQFF. The CDR3 DNA reads as TGTGCCAGCAGCCAGACAGGGGGCGATGAGCAGTTCTTC.

As DNA, the CDR3 is TGTGCCAGCACCCTCGGGTCGCGGGAGGTCTACGAGCAGTACTTC. Translating gives CASTLGSREVYEQYF. The rearrangement links TRBV7-9 to TRBJ2-7, with 8 bases fitting TRBD2. With V trimmed by 7 bases and J by 3 bases, 11 bases remained unmatched. The CDR3 has 15 residues. The germline V gene encodes CDR1 SEHNR and CDR2 FQNEAQ (reference sequence).

V and J are TRBV5-1 and TRBJ2-1; 7 bases are a match to TRBD2. Per the germline V gene, CDR1 is SGHRS and CDR2 is YFSETQ. The junction had 6 bases not matched to a gene; V was cut back by 3 bases and J by 3 bases. This CDR3 has 15 residues. Here the CDR3 reads CASSSPGLNYNEQFF. The CDR3 coding sequence is TGCGCCAGCAGCTCGCCGGGACTAAACTACAATGAGCAGTTCTTC. The variable domain in full, completed from reference TRBV5-1 and TRBJ2-1, reads KAGVTQTPRYLIKTRGQQVTLSCSPISGHRSVSWYQQTPGQGLQFLFEYFSETQRNKGNFPGRFSGRQFSNSRSEMNVSTLELGDSALYLCASSSPGLNYNEQFFGPGTRLTVL.

This clone was recorded only once. CDR3 in DNA: TGTGCCAGCCACGGGACGGGAGGCTCCTACGAGCAGTACTTC. Amino acids: CASHGTGGSYEQYF. The chain couples TRBV2 to TRBJ2-5; 7 bases align to TRBD2. The J call could be wrong; TRBJ2-7 is a better fit for the DNA end. The CDR3 covers 14 residues. Germline V lookup: CDR1 SNHLY, CDR2 FYNNEI.

The rearrangement links TRBV9 to TRBJ2-1; 10 nucleotides agree with TRBD2. The germline V gene encodes CDR1 SGDLS and CDR2 YYNGEE. This CDR3 is built from 15 residues. V shed 5 bases, J shed 7 bases, and the junction held 9 bases outside the gene matches. The CDR3 nucleotides read TGTGCCAGCAGTTTAGCGGGAGGCGGTGTGAATGAGCAGTTCTTC. Amino acids: CASSLAGGGVNEQFF.

The J gene is TRBJ1-5, the V gene TRBV13, with D possibly matching TRBD1 (5 bases). Per germline, CDR1 PRHDT and CDR2 FYEKMQ (reference sequence). V was clipped by 0 bases and J by 3 bases, with 6 bases between them. CDR3 length: 14 amino acids. CDR3 nucleotide sequence: TGTGCCAGCAGCTTAGGACAGGTCAATCAGCCCCAGCATTTT. Amino acid sequence: CASSLGQVNQPQHF. Full variable domain (remainder filled in from reference TRBV13 and TRBJ1-5): AAGVIQSPRHLIKEKRETATLKCYPIPRHDTVYWYQQGPGQDPQFLISFYEKMQSDKGSIPDRFSAQQFSDYHSELNMSSLELGDSALYFCASSLGQVNQPQHFGDGTRLSIL.

The chain combines TRBV6-5 with TRBJ2-5; TRBD1 aligns across 9 bases. The CDR3 covers 16 residues. The junction had 9 bases not matched to a gene; V was cut back by 2 bases and J by 5 bases. Germline V gene lookup returns CDR1 MNHEY and CDR2 SVGAGI. This CDR3 reads CASSYGGQGMGETQYF. CDR3 sequence (DNA): TGTGCCAGCAGTTACGGGGGACAGGGAATGGGGGAGACCCAGTACTTC.

This sequence joins TRBV11-2 and TRBJ2-5; 8 bases fit TRBD1. The CDR3 is 19 amino acids. After removal of 1 base from V and 2 bases from J, the junction contained 15 bases not matched to a gene. The germline V gene encodes CDR1 SGHAT and CDR2 FQNNGV. CDR3 bases: TGTGCCAGCAGCTTAGGGGGCTGGCAGGGGGCTGGGTCGCAAGAGACCCAGTACTTC. This sequence encodes CASSLGGWQGAGSQETQYF.

The rearrangement uses TRBV9 and TRBJ2-7, with 14 bases lining up with TRBD2. The germline V gene encodes CDR1 SGDLS and CDR2 YYNGEE. Germline trimming cut 4 bases from V and 3 bases from J; bases unmatched to any gene: 3. This CDR3 has 15 residues. The CDR3 sequence is CASSPGTSGSYEQYF. Here the CDR3 DNA reads TGTGCCAGCAGCCCCGGGACTAGCGGGAGCTACGAGCAGTACTTC.

V and J are TRBV25-1 and TRBJ2-3; D remains unclear. Germline loops: CDR1 MGHDK, CDR2 SYGVNS. This CDR3 contains 16 residues. Trimming stripped 6 bases from V and 6 bases from J, with 22 bases between. The CDR3 sequence is CASSAPEDTLSDTQYF. The CDR3, as DNA: TGTGCCAGCAGCGCCCCGGAAGACACCCTTTCGGATACGCAGTATTTT. The variable domain in full, completed from reference TRBV25-1 and TRBJ2-3, reads EADIYQTPRYLVIGTGKKITLECSQTMGHDKMYWYQQDPGMELHLIHYSYGVNSTEKGDLSSESTVSRIRTEHFPLTLESARPSHTSQYLCASSAPEDTLSDTQYFGPGTRLTVL.

The chain uses TRBV18 and TRBJ1-3; 9 nucleotides line up with TRBD1. Per the germline V gene, CDR1 is KGHSH and CDR2 is LQKENI. V lost 4 bases to trimming and J lost 0 bases; unmatched junction nucleotides: 7. CDR3 length equals 17 residues. The CDR3 DNA reads TGTGCCAGCTCACTCACGACAGGGGGAAGCTCTGGAAACACCATATATTTT. It specifies CASSLTTGGSSGNTIYF.

This chain connects TRBV2 to TRBJ2-5; the D gene is possibly TRBD2 (5 bases). Trimming took off 4 bases at V and 2 bases at J, with 11 bases between the two ends. The CDR3 has 14 residues. Germline CDR1 is SNHLY and CDR2 is FYNNEI. The CDR3 sequence: CASSGGLLQETQYF. CDR3 in DNA: TGTGCCAGCAGTGGCGGACTCCTACAAGAGACCCAGTACTTC.

The V and J genes are TRBV6-1 and TRBJ2-3, with D possibly TRBD2 on 5 matching bases. Between the trimmed V and J ends, which lost 5 bases and 2 bases, there was a span of 14 bases. Germline CDR1 MNHNS, CDR2 SASEGT. The CDR3 is 15 residues long. CDR3 nucleotides: TGTGCCAGCAGTAACGACTACCCCGCCACAGATACGCAGTATTTT. This translates into CASSNDYPATDTQYF.

The gene calls are TRBV7-9 and TRBJ2-7; D may be TRBD1 (5 bases). The CDR3 is 13 residues long. Germline CDR1 SEHNR, CDR2 FQNEAQ (reference sequence). V was pared by 0 bases and J by 6 bases, with 9 bases between. The CDR3 is CASSLAGLSEQYF. CDR3 bases: TGTGCCAGCAGCTTAGCGGGGCTATCCGAGCAGTACTTC.

The chain employs TRBV10-3 and TRBJ2-5; the D gene is possibly TRBD2 (7 bases). Trimming took 4 bases from V and 2 from J, leaving 17 bases between them. Germline CDR1 ENHRY, CDR2 SYGVKD. The CDR3 runs 16 residues. The CDR3 DNA reads TGTGCCATCAGTGGGAGGGGGGGTGACACGCAAGAGACCCAGTACTTC. This gives the protein CAISGRGGDTQETQYF.

The J gene is TRBJ1-1, the V gene TRBV5-1, with a tentative D call TRBD1 (5 bases). Trimming cost V 7 bases and J 5 bases, with 15 bases left between them. This CDR3 region has 13 residues. Germline V gives CDR1 SGHRS, CDR2 YFSETQ. CDR3 in DNA: TGCGCCAGCCGCGGGGCAGCTGGGACTGAAGCTTTCTTT. Encoded protein: CASRGAAGTEAFF.

This clone was detected a few times. CDR3 amino acids: CSVGYNEQFF. The CDR3 DNA is TGCAGCGTCGGGTACAATGAGCAGTTCTTC. The J gene is TRBJ2-1, the V gene TRBV29-1; no clear D. Germline loops: CDR1 SQVTM, CDR2 ANQGSEA. CDR3 length: 10 amino acids. The V end lost 6 bases, the J end lost 4 bases, and 4 bases lay between the germline ends.

V is TRBV4-1 and J is TRBJ2-7, with 15 bases aligning to TRBD2. The V gene's germline CDR1 is MGHRA and CDR2 YSYEKL. The CDR3 is made up of 21 amino acids. The J segment lost 7 bases and the V segment lost 3 bases, leaving 22 bases of the junction unmatched. The CDR3 DNA reads as TGCGCCAGCAGCCAGCCTACTCCGCGGGGACTAGCGGGAGGTAGTGATCGGGAGCAGTACTTC. Residues: CASSQPTPRGLAGGSDREQYF.

V gene TRBV2 combines with J gene TRBJ2-3; 7 nucleotides line up with TRBD2. In germline, CDR1 is SNHLY, CDR2 FYNNEI. Trimming at V came to 6 bases and at J to 0 bases, leaving 6 bases not matched to a gene. This CDR3 is built from 15 residues. The DNA of the CDR3 is TGTGCCAGCAGCCCACTAGCGTCTAGCACAGATACGCAGTATTTT. Translating it yields CASSPLASSTDTQYF.

This chain connects TRBV10-1 to TRBJ2-1, with TRBD2 identical over 9 bases. With 0 bases clipped from V and 3 bases from J, the junction kept 3 bases outside the gene matches. CDR1 is WNHNN and CDR2 is SYGVQD in the germline V gene (reference sequence). The CDR3 totals 16 residues. CDR3 region: CASSESLAGVYNEQFF. CDR3 bases: TGCGCCAGCAGTGAGTCTTTAGCGGGGGTCTACAATGAGCAGTTCTTC.